This is a list of T cell receptor beta chains from one sample in a study of blood T cells in healthy people across ages. TCRdb processed the 5' RACE reads anew with MiXCR; each CDR3 protein has one entry. The sample has about 970,000 distinct CDR3 sequences; roughly half are singletons. Input material: blood. These receptors were obtained from a woman aged 60-70 years in good health. CDR3s include the opening cysteine and the closing phenylalanine or tryptophan. The D gene is left open where the match is weak. Clone size is not always given. Where it is, it says once, few, many or a class for expanded clones.

d_call: TRBD2
v_call: TRBV7-2
j_call: TRBJ2-1
clone_size: -
cdr3_aa: CASSLAPTSGMGEQFF
cdr3_nt: TGTGCCAGCAGCTTAGCGCCCACTAGCGGGATGGGAGAGCAGTTCTTC

d_call: -
v_call: TRBV28
j_call: TRBJ2-1
clone_size: -
cdr3_aa: CASLSREMEQFF
cdr3_nt: TGTGCCAGCCTCAGCAGGGAGATGGAGCAGTTCTTC

d_call: -
v_call: TRBV10-3
j_call: TRBJ2-5
clone_size: -
cdr3_aa: CAIMKEGGNEQYF
cdr3_nt: TGTGCCATCATGAAGGAGGGGGGCAATGAGCAGTACTTC

d_call: TRBD2
v_call: TRBV29-1
j_call: TRBJ2-2
clone_size: -
cdr3_aa: CSVRTSGSNTGELFF
cdr3_nt: TGCAGCGTACGGACTAGCGGGTCGAACACCGGGGAGCTGTTTTTT

d_call: -
v_call: TRBV7-6
j_call: TRBJ2-7
clone_size: -
cdr3_aa: CASSYTQDTSYEQYF
cdr3_nt: TGTGCCAGCAGCTATACGCAGGACACCTCCTACGAGCAGTACTTC

d_call: TRBD1
v_call: TRBV7-6
j_call: TRBJ2-1
clone_size: -
cdr3_aa: CASSLRVGTGGNEQFF
cdr3_nt: TGTGCCAGCAGCTTAAGGGTAGGGACAGGGGGTAATGAGCAGTTCTTC

d_call: -
v_call: TRBV29-1
j_call: TRBJ2-3
clone_size: few
cdr3_aa: CSVEDRGRALTQYF
cdr3_nt: TGCAGCGTTGAAGATCGGGGGAGAGCGCTTACGCAGTATTTT

d_call: -
v_call: TRBV28
j_call: TRBJ2-5
clone_size: -
cdr3_aa: CASSPTGPRTQYF
cdr3_nt: TGTGCCAGCAGCCCGACCGGGCCAAGGACCCAGTACTTC

d_call: -
v_call: TRBV5-1
j_call: TRBJ1-2
clone_size: -
cdr3_aa: CASSLVNGGYTF
cdr3_nt: TGCGCCAGCAGCTTGGTCAATGGCGGCTACACCTTC

d_call: -
v_call: TRBV20-1
j_call: TRBJ1-6
clone_size: few
cdr3_aa: CSARRGQGVSPLHF
cdr3_nt: TGCAGTGCTAGGCGTGGTCAGGGCGTTTCACCCCTCCACTTT

d_call: -
v_call: TRBV3-1
j_call: TRBJ1-2
clone_size: -
cdr3_aa: CASSQEVGDWIYGYTF
cdr3_nt: TGTGCCAGCAGCCAAGAAGTCGGGGATTGGATTTATGGCTACACCTTC

d_call: TRBD2
v_call: TRBV9
j_call: TRBJ2-7
clone_size: few
cdr3_aa: CASSVGGRTYEQYF
cdr3_nt: TGTGCCAGCAGCGTAGGCGGGAGGACCTACGAGCAGTACTTC

d_call: -
v_call: TRBV7-2
j_call: TRBJ2-7
clone_size: few
cdr3_aa: CASSPHAPAVGSYEQYF
cdr3_nt: TGTGCCAGCAGCCCCCACGCCCCCGCCGTGGGCTCCTACGAGCAGTACTTC

d_call: -
v_call: TRBV7-2
j_call: TRBJ2-5
clone_size: -
cdr3_aa: CASSRGIAQETQYF
cdr3_nt: TGTGCCAGCAGCCGGGGGATCGCGCAAGAGACCCAGTACTTC

d_call: TRBD2
v_call: TRBV20-1
j_call: TRBJ2-5
clone_size: once
cdr3_aa: CSARRAGRAPETQYF
cdr3_nt: TGCAGTGCTAGGAGAGCAGGGAGGGCGCCGGAGACCCAGTACTTC

d_call: TRBD1
v_call: TRBV5-1
j_call: TRBJ2-7
clone_size: -
cdr3_aa: CASSLGGGQGAYEQYF
cdr3_nt: TGCGCCAGCAGCTTGGGAGGGGGACAGGGGGCCTACGAGCAGTACTTC

d_call: TRBD2
v_call: TRBV2
j_call: TRBJ2-3
clone_size: -
cdr3_aa: CASTRTSGRSDTQYF
cdr3_nt: TGTGCCAGCACTAGGACTAGCGGGAGGTCAGATACGCAGTATTTT

d_call: -
v_call: TRBV7-2
j_call: TRBJ2-7
clone_size: -
cdr3_aa: CASSLARRDEQYF
cdr3_nt: TGTGCCAGCAGCTTAGCGAGAAGGGACGAGCAGTACTTC

d_call: -
v_call: TRBV5-1
j_call: TRBJ2-7
clone_size: -
cdr3_aa: CASSPWTTDSYEQYF
cdr3_nt: TGCGCCAGCAGCCCCTGGACTACCGACTCCTACGAGCAGTACTTC

d_call: TRBD1
v_call: TRBV20-1
j_call: TRBJ2-5
clone_size: few
cdr3_aa: CSASNDREETQYF
cdr3_nt: TGCAGTGCTAGCAACGACAGGGAAGAGACCCAGTACTTC

d_call: -
v_call: TRBV6-6
j_call: TRBJ1-5
clone_size: -
cdr3_aa: CASREDRRGNQPQHF
cdr3_nt: TGTGCCAGCAGGGAGGACAGACGAGGCAATCAGCCCCAGCATTTT

d_call: -
v_call: TRBV6-4
j_call: TRBJ1-5
clone_size: -
cdr3_aa: CASSEGLNQPQHF
cdr3_nt: TGTGCCAGCAGTGAGGGTCTCAATCAGCCCCAGCATTTT

d_call: -
v_call: TRBV2
j_call: TRBJ1-2
clone_size: -
cdr3_aa: CASSEAEDRSYYGYTF
cdr3_nt: TGTGCCAGCAGTGAAGCCGAAGACAGGTCCTACTATGGCTACACCTTC

d_call: -
v_call: TRBV4-1
j_call: TRBJ1-2
clone_size: -
cdr3_aa: CASSQAGLAYGYTF
cdr3_nt: TGCGCCAGCAGCCAGGCAGGGCTTGCCTATGGCTACACCTTC

d_call: -
v_call: TRBV6-4
j_call: TRBJ2-3
clone_size: -
cdr3_aa: CASSVNWGTDTQYF
cdr3_nt: TGTGCCAGCAGTGTAAATTGGGGCACAGATACGCAGTATTTT

d_call: TRBD1
v_call: TRBV6-6
j_call: TRBJ1-6
clone_size: -
cdr3_aa: CASSPRDRDNSPLHF
cdr3_nt: TGTGCCAGCAGTCCCCGGGACAGGGACAACTCACCCCTCCACTTT

d_call: TRBD1
v_call: TRBV24-1
j_call: TRBJ2-3
clone_size: few
cdr3_aa: CATSEWTGEDTQYF
cdr3_nt: TGTGCCACCAGTGAATGGACAGGGGAAGATACGCAGTATTTT

d_call: -
v_call: TRBV12-3/TRBV12-4
j_call: TRBJ2-1
clone_size: once
cdr3_aa: CASTWSENEQFF
cdr3_nt: TGTGCCAGCACCTGGAGTGAGAATGAGCAGTTCTTC

d_call: -
v_call: TRBV6-5
j_call: TRBJ1-1
clone_size: -
cdr3_aa: CASSSSGRGTEAFF
cdr3_nt: TGTGCCAGCAGTTCGTCAGGGAGGGGGACTGAAGCTTTCTTT

d_call: TRBD2
v_call: TRBV6-2/TRBV6-3
j_call: TRBJ2-2
clone_size: once
cdr3_aa: CASSYPLAVNTGELFF
cdr3_nt: TGTGCCAGCAGTTACCCGCTAGCGGTGAACACCGGGGAGCTGTTTTTT

d_call: -
v_call: TRBV30
j_call: TRBJ1-5
clone_size: once
cdr3_aa: CAWSVGPNQPQHF
cdr3_nt: TGTGCCTGGAGTGTCGGACCTAATCAGCCCCAGCATTTT

d_call: -
v_call: TRBV18
j_call: TRBJ2-5
clone_size: -
cdr3_aa: CASSPNSGDQETQYF
cdr3_nt: TGTGCCAGCTCCCCCAACTCAGGAGACCAAGAGACCCAGTACTTC

d_call: TRBD1
v_call: TRBV20-1
j_call: TRBJ2-1
clone_size: -
cdr3_aa: CSAKGLWDRGWNEQFF
cdr3_nt: TGCAGTGCTAAGGGGCTGTGGGACAGGGGGTGGAATGAGCAGTTCTTC

d_call: TRBD1
v_call: TRBV9
j_call: TRBJ2-3
clone_size: -
cdr3_aa: CASSVGGTGGALITDTQYF
cdr3_nt: TGTGCCAGCAGCGTAGGAGGGACAGGGGGCGCTTTGATCACAGATACGCAGTATTTT

d_call: -
v_call: TRBV29-1
j_call: TRBJ2-5
clone_size: -
cdr3_aa: CSVEGGWYQETQYF
cdr3_nt: TGCAGCGTTGAAGGCGGATGGTACCAAGAGACCCAGTACTTC

d_call: -
v_call: TRBV24-1
j_call: TRBJ2-2
clone_size: -
cdr3_aa: CATSDTGEDTGELFF
cdr3_nt: TGTGCCACCAGTGATACCGGGGAGGACACCGGGGAGCTGTTTTTT

d_call: -
v_call: TRBV5-1
j_call: TRBJ2-7
clone_size: -
cdr3_aa: CASSRAAGLTYEQYF
cdr3_nt: TGCGCCAGCAGTAGAGCAGCGGGCCTAACCTACGAGCAGTACTTC

d_call: -
v_call: TRBV7-9
j_call: TRBJ2-4
clone_size: -
cdr3_aa: CASSPWGGRGDIQYF
cdr3_nt: TGTGCCAGCAGCCCCTGGGGGGGCAGGGGTGACATTCAGTACTTC

d_call: -
v_call: TRBV7-2
j_call: TRBJ2-2
clone_size: -
cdr3_aa: CASSQEGGRIFLTGELFF
cdr3_nt: TGTGCCAGCAGCCAGGAAGGGGGACGGATTTTTTTGACCGGGGAGCTGTTTTTT

d_call: -
v_call: TRBV12-3/TRBV12-4
j_call: TRBJ2-3
clone_size: -
cdr3_aa: CASRRTGDTQYF
cdr3_nt: TGTGCCAGCAGGCGAACAGGGGATACGCAGTATTTT

d_call: TRBD2
v_call: TRBV20-1
j_call: TRBJ2-1
clone_size: -
cdr3_aa: CSASRGRAFQNNEQFF
cdr3_nt: TGCAGTGCTAGCCGGGGGAGGGCCTTTCAAAACAATGAGCAGTTCTTC

d_call: -
v_call: TRBV12-3/TRBV12-4
j_call: TRBJ2-5
clone_size: few
cdr3_aa: CASSFRWPQETQYF
cdr3_nt: TGTGCCAGCAGTTTTCGGTGGCCACAGGAGACCCAGTACTTC

d_call: TRBD2
v_call: TRBV5-1
j_call: TRBJ2-1
clone_size: few
cdr3_aa: CASRFSGDEQFF
cdr3_nt: TGCGCCAGCAGGTTTAGCGGGGACGAGCAGTTCTTC

d_call: -
v_call: TRBV18
j_call: TRBJ2-3
clone_size: -
cdr3_aa: CASSPGGQGVRDTQYF
cdr3_nt: TGTGCCAGCTCACCAGGGGGTCAGGGAGTCCGGGATACGCAGTATTTT